The present TCR beta chain was sequenced within a study of PD-L1 blockade in urothelial cancer. Background on the study: Blood-derived samples held a median approximately 140,000 T cells.

Germline CDR1 reads MNHEY; CDR2 reads SMNVEV (reference sequence). V gave up 6 bases and J gave up 7 bases; unmatched junction bases: 6. The CDR3 length is 13 residues. Assay used: immunoSEQ multiplex PCR; TCRdb lists only in-frame clones, some missing. The sample shows about 17,000 clones, approximately 86% of them seen only once. Patients had locally advanced or metastatic urothelial carcinoma. The TCR was taken from a man in his forties or fifties with urothelial cancer. This material consisted of PBMCs, taken around atezolizumab (anti-PD-L1) treatment. The rearrangement links TRBV27 to TRBJ2-5; 9 nucleotides agree with TRBD2. CDR3 in DNA: TGTGCCAGCAGGCTAGCGGGATTGGCGACCCAGTACTTC. This sequence encodes CASRLAGLATQYF.